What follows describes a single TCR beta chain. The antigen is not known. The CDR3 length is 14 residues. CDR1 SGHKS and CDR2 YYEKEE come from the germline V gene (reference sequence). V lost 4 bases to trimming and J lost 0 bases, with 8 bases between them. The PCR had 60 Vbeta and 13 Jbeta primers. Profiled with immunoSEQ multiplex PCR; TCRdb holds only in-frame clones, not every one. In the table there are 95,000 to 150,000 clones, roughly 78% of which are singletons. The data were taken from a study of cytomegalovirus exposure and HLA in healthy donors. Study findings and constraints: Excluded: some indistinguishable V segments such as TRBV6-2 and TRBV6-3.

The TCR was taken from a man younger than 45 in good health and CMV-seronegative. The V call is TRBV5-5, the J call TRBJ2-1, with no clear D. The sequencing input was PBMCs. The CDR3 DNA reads TGTGCCAGCAGCCCCCCCAACTCCTACAATGAGCAGTTCTTC. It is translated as CASSPPNSYNEQFF. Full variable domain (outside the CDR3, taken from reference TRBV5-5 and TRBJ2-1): DAGVTQSPTHLIKTRGQQVTLRCSPISGHKSVSWYQQVLGQGPQFIFQYYEKEERGRGNFPDRFSARQFPNYSSELNVNALLLGDSALYLCASSPPNSYNEQFFGPGTRLTVL.